This is a list of T cell receptor beta chains from one sample in a study of PD-L1 blockade in urothelial cancer. TCRdb's table, derived via immunoSEQ multiplex PCR, lists solely in-frame clones and lacks some. Of roughly 120,000 clones detected, approximately 90% appear once; the ten largest clones hold around 4%. This specimen consisted of PBMCs, obtained around atezolizumab (anti-PD-L1) treatment. The receptors originated from a man between 60 and 75 years old with urothelial cancer. Both conserved end residues are part of each CDR3. A D gene is named only where the DNA matches it firmly. Size is omitted from some rows. Given values are once, few, many or a class for expanded clones.

d_gene: -; v_gene: TRBV11-2; len: 14; abundance: -; j_gene: TRBJ2-1; CDR3nt: TGTGCCAGCAGCTTCGGGGGCTCCTACAATGAGCAGTTCTTC; CDR3aa: CASSFGGSYNEQFF
d_gene: TRBD2; v_gene: TRBV19; len: 15; abundance: -; j_gene: TRBJ2-2; CDR3nt: TGTGCCAGTAGTATCGGACTAGACATCACCGGGGAGCTGTTTTTT; CDR3aa: CASSIGLDITGELFF
d_gene: -; v_gene: TRBV6-6; len: 14; abundance: -; j_gene: TRBJ2-7; CDR3nt: TGTGCCAGCAGTTACGCGGGGTCACCCTACGAGCAGTACTTC; CDR3aa: CASSYAGSPYEQYF
d_gene: TRBD2; v_gene: TRBV4-1; len: 15; abundance: -; j_gene: TRBJ2-7; CDR3nt: TGCGCCAGCAGCCGGACCGGGACTAGCGGGTACGAGCAGTACTTC; CDR3aa: CASSRTGTSGYEQYF
d_gene: TRBD2; v_gene: TRBV7-2; len: 16; abundance: -; j_gene: TRBJ2-5; CDR3nt: TGTGCCAGCAGCTTAGGGTCTTTAGCGGGGCAAGAGACCCAGTACTTC; CDR3aa: CASSLGSLAGQETQYF
d_gene: -; v_gene: TRBV19; len: 16; abundance: -; j_gene: TRBJ2-7; CDR3nt: TGTGCCAGTAGTACCTCCGGGACTGCTTTTGTGGGGGAGCAGTACTTC; CDR3aa: CASSTSGTAFVGEQYF
d_gene: -; v_gene: TRBV4-2; len: 17; abundance: once; j_gene: TRBJ2-3; CDR3nt: TGTGCCAGCAGCCCGGCCGCGGACAGCCTCAGCACAGATACGCAGTATTTT; CDR3aa: CASSPAADSLSTDTQYF
d_gene: TRBD2; v_gene: TRBV7-2; len: 14; abundance: -; j_gene: TRBJ2-5; CDR3nt: TGTGCCAGCAGCTTGTCGACTAGCGCAGAGACCCAGTACTTC; CDR3aa: CASSLSTSAETQYF
d_gene: -; v_gene: TRBV6-1; len: 15; abundance: -; j_gene: TRBJ2-5; CDR3nt: TGTGCCAGCAGTGAATATTCGGTCCGCAAAGAGACCCAGTACTTC; CDR3aa: CASSEYSVRKETQYF
d_gene: TRBD1; v_gene: TRBV5-1; len: 14; abundance: -; j_gene: TRBJ2-2; CDR3nt: TGCGCCAGCAGCTTGGCAGGGGGCACCGGGGAGCTGTTTTTT; CDR3aa: CASSLAGGTGELFF
d_gene: TRBD2; v_gene: TRBV9; len: 18; abundance: -; j_gene: TRBJ2-6; CDR3nt: TGTGCCAGCAGCGTAGAGACTAGCGGGAGACCTGGGGCCAACGTCCTGACTTTC; CDR3aa: CASSVETSGRPGANVLTF
d_gene: -; v_gene: TRBV4-3; len: 15; abundance: -; j_gene: TRBJ2-7; CDR3nt: TGCGCCAGCAGCCGTCAGGGAATAACTGACTACGAGCAGTACTTC; CDR3aa: CASSRQGITDYEQYF
d_gene: -; v_gene: TRBV23-1; len: 14; abundance: few; j_gene: TRBJ1-5; CDR3nt: TGCGCCAGCAGTCAAGGGGAGGGGCGGCAGCCCCAGCATTTT; CDR3aa: CASSQGEGRQPQHF
d_gene: TRBD1; v_gene: TRBV6-1; len: 15; abundance: -; j_gene: TRBJ1-1; CDR3nt: TGTGCCAGCACCGGACAGGGAGGTGGGTACACTGAAGCTTTCTTT; CDR3aa: CASTGQGGGYTEAFF
d_gene: TRBD1; v_gene: TRBV2; len: 11; abundance: few; j_gene: TRBJ1-3; CDR3nt: TGTGCCAGCAGTGCAGGGGGCACCATATATTTT; CDR3aa: CASSAGGTIYF
d_gene: -; v_gene: TRBV9; len: 14; abundance: -; j_gene: TRBJ2-1; CDR3nt: TGTGCCAGCAGCGTAGCGAGAAGCTACAATGAGCAGTTCTTC; CDR3aa: CASSVARSYNEQFF
d_gene: -; v_gene: TRBV27; len: 15; abundance: -; j_gene: TRBJ1-5; CDR3nt: TGTGCCAGCAGTCCCCTGGGTGAGGGCAATCAGCCCCAGCATTTT; CDR3aa: CASSPLGEGNQPQHF
d_gene: -; v_gene: TRBV7-9; len: 15; abundance: -; j_gene: TRBJ2-5; CDR3nt: TGTGCCAGCAGCTTAGAGGTAGCGTTCCAAGAGACCCAGTACTTC; CDR3aa: CASSLEVAFQETQYF
d_gene: -; v_gene: TRBV11-2; len: 13; abundance: -; j_gene: TRBJ1-2; CDR3nt: TGTGCCAGCAGCCCTGGACAGCCCTATGGCTACACCTTC; CDR3aa: CASSPGQPYGYTF
d_gene: -; v_gene: TRBV30; len: 14; abundance: -; j_gene: TRBJ1-4; CDR3nt: TGTGCCTGGAGCCCAGAACCGACAGGTGAAAAACTGTTTTTT; CDR3aa: CAWSPEPTGEKLFF
d_gene: TRBD2; v_gene: TRBV29-1; len: 12; abundance: once; j_gene: TRBJ2-5; CDR3nt: TGCAGCGTTCTCAGCGGGGCGGAGACCCAGTACTTC; CDR3aa: CSVLSGAETQYF
d_gene: TRBD1; v_gene: TRBV25-1; len: 14; abundance: -; j_gene: TRBJ2-1; CDR3nt: TGTGCCAGCAGTGGAGGACAGGTGCGACATGAGCAGTTCTTC; CDR3aa: CASSGGQVRHEQFF
d_gene: -; v_gene: TRBV6-5; len: 16; abundance: -; j_gene: TRBJ1-3; CDR3nt: TGTGCCAGCAGTTCCGTCAGGGCCAGCTCTGGAAACACCATATATTTT; CDR3aa: CASSSVRASSGNTIYF
d_gene: -; v_gene: TRBV5-1; len: 16; abundance: -; j_gene: TRBJ1-3; CDR3nt: TGCGCCAGCAGCTTAACTCCAGGCGTCTCTGGAAACACCATATATTTT; CDR3aa: CASSLTPGVSGNTIYF
d_gene: -; v_gene: TRBV5-6; len: 13; abundance: -; j_gene: TRBJ2-7; CDR3nt: TGTGCCAGCAGCGTACGCACAGGGTCCCCCCAGTACTTC; CDR3aa: CASSVRTGSPQYF
d_gene: TRBD2; v_gene: TRBV6-1; len: 15; abundance: few; j_gene: TRBJ2-1; CDR3nt: TGTGCCAGCAGTGAACTAGCGGGAGATTACAATGAGCAGTTCTTC; CDR3aa: CASSELAGDYNEQFF
d_gene: TRBD1; v_gene: TRBV7-9; len: 16; abundance: once; j_gene: TRBJ2-1; CDR3nt: TGTGCCAGCAGCGCTAATCGGGACAGGGCCTACAATGAGCAGTTCTTC; CDR3aa: CASSANRDRAYNEQFF
d_gene: -; v_gene: TRBV5-1; len: 15; abundance: -; j_gene: TRBJ2-7; CDR3nt: TGCGCCAGCAGGATAACAGGGTCGAGCTCCTACGAGCAGTACTTC; CDR3aa: CASRITGSSSYEQYF
d_gene: TRBD1; v_gene: TRBV5-1; len: 15; abundance: -; j_gene: TRBJ2-3; CDR3nt: TGCGCCAGCAGCTTGAGGGGACAGGGGGCAGATACGCAGTATTTT; CDR3aa: CASSLRGQGADTQYF
d_gene: -; v_gene: TRBV9; len: 15; abundance: -; j_gene: TRBJ2-3; CDR3nt: TGTGCCAGCAGCGTAGACGGGAAACGCACAGATACGCAGTATTTT; CDR3aa: CASSVDGKRTDTQYF
d_gene: TRBD1; v_gene: TRBV6-5; len: 15; abundance: -; j_gene: TRBJ1-1; CDR3nt: TGTGCCAGCAGTTCGGACAGGGATCTGAACACTGAAGCTTTCTTT; CDR3aa: CASSSDRDLNTEAFF
d_gene: -; v_gene: TRBV7-6; len: 13; abundance: -; j_gene: TRBJ1-5; CDR3nt: TGTGCCAGCAGCTTAAGCCCCCGACAGCCCCAGCATTTT; CDR3aa: CASSLSPRQPQHF
d_gene: TRBD2; v_gene: TRBV6-5; len: 13; abundance: -; j_gene: TRBJ2-1; CDR3nt: TGTGCCAGCAGAGACGCCAGGGACTATAACCTGTTCTTC; CDR3aa: CASRDARDYNLFF
d_gene: TRBD1; v_gene: TRBV5-4; len: 15; abundance: -; j_gene: TRBJ1-4; CDR3nt: TGTGCCAGCAGCTTGTCTGGACAGGGATATGAAAAACTGTTTTTT; CDR3aa: CASSLSGQGYEKLFF
d_gene: -; v_gene: TRBV5-4; len: 14; abundance: -; j_gene: TRBJ1-2; CDR3nt: TGTGCCAGCAGCCTCGACAGTTTTGAATATGGCTACACCTTC; CDR3aa: CASSLDSFEYGYTF
d_gene: TRBD2; v_gene: TRBV4-1; len: 17; abundance: once; j_gene: TRBJ2-7; CDR3nt: TGCGCCAGCAGCCAAGGTGTGTTGCGGGAGGGGTCCTACGAGCAGTACTTC; CDR3aa: CASSQGVLREGSYEQYF
d_gene: -; v_gene: TRBV9; len: 15; abundance: -; j_gene: TRBJ1-3; CDR3nt: TGTGCCAGCAGCGTAGATCTCGGCTCTGGAAACACCATATATTTT; CDR3aa: CASSVDLGSGNTIYF
d_gene: TRBD1; v_gene: TRBV7-9; len: 15; abundance: -; j_gene: TRBJ1-1; CDR3nt: TGTGCCAGCAGCAACATTAACAGGGGGGACACTGAAGCTTTCTTT; CDR3aa: CASSNINRGDTEAFF
d_gene: TRBD2; v_gene: TRBV5-1; len: 16; abundance: -; j_gene: TRBJ2-3; CDR3nt: TGCGCCAGCAGCCCTTCCGGGACTAGCGGGAGTGATACGCAGTATTTT; CDR3aa: CASSPSGTSGSDTQYF
d_gene: TRBD1; v_gene: TRBV30; len: 16; abundance: -; j_gene: TRBJ1-4; CDR3nt: TGTGCCTGGAGCGAGGGGGCTAGAGACAGAAATGAAAAACTGTTTTTT; CDR3aa: CAWSEGARDRNEKLFF
d_gene: TRBD2; v_gene: TRBV7-9; len: 15; abundance: -; j_gene: TRBJ2-1; CDR3nt: TGTGCCAGCAGCTTTACCGGGACTAGGCTCAATGAGCAGTTCTTC; CDR3aa: CASSFTGTRLNEQFF
d_gene: -; v_gene: TRBV12-5; len: 14; abundance: once; j_gene: TRBJ1-3; CDR3nt: TGTGCTTCTTCGGCTGGGGCTGCTGGAAACACCATATATTTT; CDR3aa: CASSAGAAGNTIYF
d_gene: -; v_gene: TRBV7-2; len: 13; abundance: -; j_gene: TRBJ2-1; CDR3nt: TGTGCCAGCAGCTTAAGTGAGGCAGCCACGGAGTTCTTC; CDR3aa: CASSLSEAATEFF
d_gene: -; v_gene: TRBV7-2; len: 16; abundance: few; j_gene: TRBJ1-2; CDR3nt: TGTGCCAGCAGCCCCACCGGCGTGGTCAGGGTGGATGGCTACACCTTC; CDR3aa: CASSPTGVVRVDGYTF
d_gene: -; v_gene: TRBV30; len: 13; abundance: once; j_gene: TRBJ2-2; CDR3nt: TGTGCCTGGAGCCTACAGGGAACCGGGGAGCTGTTTTTT; CDR3aa: CAWSLQGTGELFF
d_gene: -; v_gene: TRBV29-1; len: 13; abundance: -; j_gene: TRBJ1-5; CDR3nt: TGCAGCGTTGATCGGGGAATGGGTCAGCCCCAGCATTTT; CDR3aa: CSVDRGMGQPQHF
d_gene: -; v_gene: TRBV10-2; len: 11; abundance: once; j_gene: TRBJ2-3; CDR3nt: TGCGCCAGCAGTACCAGGGCACGATGGTATTTT; CDR3aa: CASSTRARWYF
d_gene: TRBD1; v_gene: TRBV30; len: 15; abundance: -; j_gene: TRBJ2-1; CDR3nt: TGTGCCTGGAGCGCCGACAGGGGATCCTACAATGAGCAGTTCTTC; CDR3aa: CAWSADRGSYNEQFF
d_gene: -; v_gene: TRBV6-5; len: 11; abundance: -; j_gene: TRBJ1-2; CDR3nt: TGTGCCAGCAGTTCCGGGAATGGCTACACCTTC; CDR3aa: CASSSGNGYTF
d_gene: -; v_gene: TRBV13; len: 12; abundance: -; j_gene: TRBJ1-4; CDR3nt: TGTGCCAGCAGCCTATCCACGGAAAAACTGTTTTTT; CDR3aa: CASSLSTEKLFF
d_gene: -; v_gene: TRBV1; len: 15; abundance: -; j_gene: TRBJ1-1; CDR3nt: TGCACCAGCAGCCAAGATCGGGGGACTAAGAGTGAAGCTTTCTTT; CDR3aa: CTSSQDRGTKSEAFF
d_gene: TRBD2; v_gene: TRBV2; len: 18; abundance: -; j_gene: TRBJ2-3; CDR3nt: TGTGCCAGCAGTGAAGCGCCTCTAGCGGGGGGCCCCCAGGATACGCAGTATTTT; CDR3aa: CASSEAPLAGGPQDTQYF
d_gene: TRBD1; v_gene: TRBV6-6; len: 13; abundance: few; j_gene: TRBJ1-5; CDR3nt: TGTGCCAGCAGGGCAGGGGGAGGACAGCCCCAGCATTTT; CDR3aa: CASRAGGGQPQHF
d_gene: TRBD1; v_gene: TRBV11-1; len: 19; abundance: -; j_gene: TRBJ1-2; CDR3nt: TGTGCCAGCAGCTCCGGAACAGGGGGAACCACCGTAACTTGGTATGGCTACACCTTC; CDR3aa: CASSSGTGGTTVTWYGYTF
d_gene: TRBD2; v_gene: TRBV6-6; len: 16; abundance: -; j_gene: TRBJ2-5; CDR3nt: TGTGCCAGCAACGCCCGCAGTGGCGGGGGGGAGGAGACCCAGTACTTC; CDR3aa: CASNARSGGGEETQYF